These T cell receptor beta chains were read from a single sample in a study of cytomegalovirus exposure and HLA in healthy donors. Method: immunoSEQ multiplex PCR; TCRdb's copy keeps in-frame clones and lacks some. Of 200,000 or so clones listed, about 83% are singletons. Sequencing was done on a sample of PBMCs. The receptor set was obtained from a girl aged 5-17 years in good health and CMV-seronegative. Each CDR3 is given with its conserved first and last residue. Fields, in order: CDR3 protein, CDR3 DNA, J gene, V gene, clone size, D gene. The D gene is left open where the match is weak. Clone size appears in some rows only: once, few, many, or a class for an expanded clone.

CASSSQGAISEKLFF	TGCGCCAGCAGCTCACAGGGGGCGATAAGTGAAAAACTGTTTTTT	TRBJ1-4	TRBV5-1	few	TRBD1
CASTEIMAGELFF	TGTGCCAGCACCGAGATCATGGCCGGGGAGCTGTTTTTT	TRBJ2-2	TRBV7-8	-	-
CASSEGRHSNQPQHF	TGTGCCAGCAGTGAAGGCAGACACAGCAATCAGCCCCAGCATTTT	TRBJ1-5	TRBV6-1	-	-
CASSLAGGPNEQFF	TGTGCCAGTAGTTTAGCGGGAGGGCCGAATGAGCAGTTCTTC	TRBJ2-1	TRBV19	few	TRBD2
CASRRTSGGTQYF	TGTGCCAGCAGAAGGACTAGCGGGGGGACCCAGTACTTC	TRBJ2-5	TRBV6-6	-	TRBD2
CASSVDSNYGYTF	TGTGCCAGCAGCGTCGACAGCAACTATGGCTACACCTTC	TRBJ1-2	TRBV9	once	-
CASSPDGSRNYGYTF	TGTGCCAGCTCACCAGACGGGAGTCGTAACTATGGCTACACCTTC	TRBJ1-2	TRBV18	once	-
CATSRVGQGAALYF	-	TRBJ2-4	TRBV15	-	-
CAIAGTSGRALETQYF	TGTGCCATTGCCGGGACTAGCGGGAGGGCCTTGGAGACCCAGTACTTC	TRBJ2-5	TRBV10-3	once	TRBD2
CASSVGQNYGYTF	TGTGCCAGCAGCGTGGGACAGAACTATGGCTACACCTTC	TRBJ1-2	TRBV9	-	TRBD1
CAISSGRQPNQPQHF	TGTGCCATTAGCTCGGGCCGACAGCCCAATCAGCCCCAGCATTTT	TRBJ1-5	TRBV19	-	-
CARPTWNREGYTF	TGTGCCCGACCGACATGGAACAGGGAGGGCTACACCTTC	TRBJ1-2	TRBV15	-	-
CASSPLPGQSTDTQYF	TGTGCCAGCAGCCCTCTGCCGGGACAGAGCACAGATACGCAGTATTTT	TRBJ2-3	TRBV5-6	-	TRBD1
CASSFHVRGGSYEQYF	TGTGCCAGCAGCTTCCATGTTCGGGGGGGGTCCTACGAGCAGTACTTC	TRBJ2-7	TRBV21-1	-	-
CASSLPRGPTEAFF	TGTGCCAGCAGCTTACCTAGGGGGCCCACTGAAGCTTTCTTT	TRBJ1-1	TRBV7-2	-	TRBD1
CASSSGGGGGYNEQFF	TGTGCCAGCAGCTCTGGTGGGGGGGGCGGCTACAATGAGCAGTTCTTC	TRBJ2-1	TRBV7-6	-	-
CASSIVGESYTEAFF	TGTGCCAGTAGTATAGTTGGGGAGTCGTACACTGAAGCTTTCTTT	TRBJ1-1	TRBV19	-	-
CASSSSSASTDTQYF	TGTGCCAGCAGTTCCTCTAGCGCGAGCACAGATACGCAGTATTTT	TRBJ2-3	TRBV28	-	-
CASSQEAGEGLAGINIQYF	TGCGCCAGCAGCCAAGAGGCGGGGGAGGGACTAGCGGGGATTAACATTCAGTACTTC	TRBJ2-4	TRBV4-1	-	TRBD2
CAWSFKGLVSNEQFF	TGTGCCTGGAGCTTCAAGGGACTAGTTTCCAATGAGCAGTTCTTC	TRBJ2-1	TRBV30	-	TRBD2
CASSYRDRVSYGYTF	TGTGCCAGCAGTTACCGGGACAGGGTATCCTATGGCTACACCTTC	TRBJ1-2	TRBV6-5	-	TRBD1
CASSYEGSGPLHF	TGTGCCAGCAGTTACGAGGGAAGCGGACCCCTCCACTTT	TRBJ1-6	TRBV6-5	-	-